The 9 T cell receptor beta chains below come from one sample, sequenced in a study of technical replicates of blood from a handful of donors. The protocol was immunoSEQ multiplex PCR, while the TCRdb copy is restricted to in-frame clones and leaves out a portion. Among about 70,000 clones listed, about 94% were seen once. The material sequenced was T cells isolated from PBMCs. These receptors were obtained from a human donor in good health.

The chain is built from TRBV7-7 and TRBJ2-1; 9 bases align to TRBD2. This CDR3 comprises 15 residues. Germline V gives CDR1 SSHAT, CDR2 FNYEAQ (reference sequence). J was trimmed by 7 bases and V by 1 base; bases with no gene match: 5. The CDR3: CASSLEAGGRNEQFF. The CDR3 region has the DNA TGTGCCAGCAGCTTAGAAGCGGGAGGACGAAATGAGCAGTTCTTC.

The chain has TRBV29-1 and TRBJ2-7, with a weak D call TRBD2 (5 bases). V was cut by 4 bases and J by 7 bases, with 8 bases left in between. CDR1 is SQVTM, CDR2 ANQGSEA, per germline. This CDR3 contains 10 residues. Here the CDR3 reads CSVGEREQYF. The CDR3 DNA follows: TGCAGCGTTGGGGAGCGAGAGCAGTACTTC.

The V call is TRBV6-5, the J call TRBJ2-1; TRBD1 is a possible D gene (6 bases). The CDR3 extends over 15 amino acids. Trimming cost V 6 bases and J 0 bases, with 12 bases left between them. Per the germline V gene, CDR1 is MNHEY and CDR2 is SVGAGI. Written as DNA, the CDR3 is TGTGCCAGCAGGATTGGGGGCTCCTCCTACAATGAGCAGTTCTTC. The encoded protein is CASRIGGSSYNEQFF.

As for this clone: One end of the junction is discordant with germline, which a read error may explain. V and J are TRBV2 and TRBJ2-7; TRBD2 is a possible D gene (7 bases). The germline CDR1 and CDR2 sequences are SNHLY and FYNNEI. This CDR3 is built from 14 residues. CDR3 loop: CASSEAGSGGRQYF. The CDR3 bases are TGTGCCAGCAGCGAAGCCGGGTCGGGGGGCCGGCAGTACTTC.

This rearrangement joins TRBV7-8 to TRBJ2-2, with TRBD2 matching over 11 bases. V shed 5 bases and J 4 bases; nucleotides not matched to a gene: 6. The germline V gene encodes CDR1 SGHVS and CDR2 FQNEAQ. The CDR3 runs 16 residues. In DNA, the CDR3 is TGTGCCAGCAGCCCGGGTAGCGGGAGGGGCACCGGGGAGCTGTTTTTT. This gives the protein CASSPGSGRGTGELFF.

The J gene is TRBJ1-5, the V gene TRBV28; D not resolved. Per germline, CDR1 MDHEN and CDR2 SYDVKM. The germline V and J ends were trimmed by 7 bases and 0 bases, with 13 bases remaining between them. This CDR3 region has 15 residues. The CDR3 loop is CASTRAAASNQPQHF. The DNA of the CDR3 is TGTGCCAGCACGCGGGCAGCCGCTAGCAATCAGCCCCAGCATTTT.

CDR3 sequence: CAWTEFSYEQYF. CDR3 coding DNA: TGTGCCTGGACAGAATTCTCCTACGAGCAGTACTTC. This chain joins TRBV30 and TRBJ2-7, with D uncertain. Trimming removed 4 bases at V and 0 bases at J, with 7 bases between. Per the germline V gene, CDR1 is GTSNPN and CDR2 is SVGIG (reference sequence). This CDR3 comprises 12 residues.

The chain uses TRBV5-1 and TRBJ1-2; TRBD1 agrees at 8 bases. With 4 bases clipped from V and 4 bases from J, the junction kept 9 bases outside the gene matches. This CDR3 spans 15 amino acids. CDR1 and CDR2 (germline): SGHRS, YFSETQ. This CDR3 is CASSVTGQAIYGYTF. In nucleotides, the CDR3 is TGCGCCAGCAGCGTGACGGGACAGGCGATCTATGGCTACACCTTC.

This chain uses TRBV4-1 with TRBJ1-1; D unclear. Germline V CDR1 and CDR2: MGHRA, YSYEKL. CDR3 size: 13 residues. Trimming removed 3 bases at V and 5 bases at J, with 10 bases between. DNA for the CDR3: TGCGCCAGCAGCCATAGGGAGGAGACTGAAGCTTTCTTT. This translates into CASSHREETEAFF.